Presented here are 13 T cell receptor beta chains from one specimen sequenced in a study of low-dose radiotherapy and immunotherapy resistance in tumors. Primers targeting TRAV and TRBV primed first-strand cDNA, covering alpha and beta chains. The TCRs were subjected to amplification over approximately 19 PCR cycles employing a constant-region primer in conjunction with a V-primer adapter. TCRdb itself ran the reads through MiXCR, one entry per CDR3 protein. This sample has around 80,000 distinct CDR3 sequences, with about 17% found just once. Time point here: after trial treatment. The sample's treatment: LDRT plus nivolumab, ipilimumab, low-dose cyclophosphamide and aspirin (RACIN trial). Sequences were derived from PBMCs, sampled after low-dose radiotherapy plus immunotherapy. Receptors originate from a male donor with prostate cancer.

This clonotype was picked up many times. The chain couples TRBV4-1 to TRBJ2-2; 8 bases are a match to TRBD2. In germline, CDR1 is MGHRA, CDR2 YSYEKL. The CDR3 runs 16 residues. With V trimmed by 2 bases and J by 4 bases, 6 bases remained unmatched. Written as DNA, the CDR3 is TGCGCCAGCAGCCAAAGGACTAGCACCTCCACCGGGGAGCTGTTTTTT. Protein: CASSQRTSTSTGELFF.

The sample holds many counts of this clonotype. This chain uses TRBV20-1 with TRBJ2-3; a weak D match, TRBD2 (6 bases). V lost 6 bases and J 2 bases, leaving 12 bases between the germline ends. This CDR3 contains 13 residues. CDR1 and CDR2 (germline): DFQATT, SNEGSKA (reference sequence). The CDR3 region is CSAEGTATDTQYF. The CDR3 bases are TGCAGTGCGGAGGGAACCGCCACAGATACGCAGTATTTT.

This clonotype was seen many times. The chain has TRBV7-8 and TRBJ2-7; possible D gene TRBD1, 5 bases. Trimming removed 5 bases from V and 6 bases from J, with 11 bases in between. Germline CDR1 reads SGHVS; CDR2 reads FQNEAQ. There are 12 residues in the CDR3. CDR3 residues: CASSPVQGEQYF. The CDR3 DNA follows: TGTGCCAGCAGCCCCGTTCAGGGCGAGCAGTACTTC.

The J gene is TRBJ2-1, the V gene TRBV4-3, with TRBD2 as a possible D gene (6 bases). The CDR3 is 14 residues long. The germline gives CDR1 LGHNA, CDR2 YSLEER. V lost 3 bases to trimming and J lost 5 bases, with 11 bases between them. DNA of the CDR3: TGCGCCAGCAGCCAGGGGGAGGTCCACAATGAGCAGTTCTTC. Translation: CASSQGEVHNEQFF.

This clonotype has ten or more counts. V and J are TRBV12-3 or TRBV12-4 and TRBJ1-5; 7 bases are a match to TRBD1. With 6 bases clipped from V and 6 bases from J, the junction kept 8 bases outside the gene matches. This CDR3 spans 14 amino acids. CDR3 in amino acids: CASRPRGAGQPQHF. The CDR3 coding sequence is TGTGCCAGCAGGCCCAGGGGGGCTGGTCAGCCCCAGCATTTT.

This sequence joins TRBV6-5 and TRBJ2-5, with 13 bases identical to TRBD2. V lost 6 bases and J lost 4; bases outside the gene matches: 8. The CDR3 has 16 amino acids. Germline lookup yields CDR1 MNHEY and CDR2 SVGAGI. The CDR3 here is CASRPLAGGRVETQYF. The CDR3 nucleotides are TGTGCCAGCAGACCACTAGCGGGAGGGAGGGTAGAGACCCAGTACTTC.

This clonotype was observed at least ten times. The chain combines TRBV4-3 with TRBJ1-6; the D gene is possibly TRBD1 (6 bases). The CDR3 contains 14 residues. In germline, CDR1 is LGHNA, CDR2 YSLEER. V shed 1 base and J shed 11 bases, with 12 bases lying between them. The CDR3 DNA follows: TGCGCCAGCAGCCAAGGCCAACAGGGCGCACCCCTCCACTTT. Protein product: CASSQGQQGAPLHF.

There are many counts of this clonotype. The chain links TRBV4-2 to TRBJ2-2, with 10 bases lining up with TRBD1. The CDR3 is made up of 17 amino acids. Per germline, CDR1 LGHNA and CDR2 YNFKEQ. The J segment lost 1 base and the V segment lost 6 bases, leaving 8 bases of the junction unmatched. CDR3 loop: CASSGQGDDQNTGELFF. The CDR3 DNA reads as TGTGCCAGCAGTGGACAGGGGGACGACCAGAACACCGGGGAGCTGTTTTTT.

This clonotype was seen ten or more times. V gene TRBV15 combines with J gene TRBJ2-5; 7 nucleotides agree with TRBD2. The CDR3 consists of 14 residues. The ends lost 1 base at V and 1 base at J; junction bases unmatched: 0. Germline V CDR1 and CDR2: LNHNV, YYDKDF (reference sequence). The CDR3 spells CATSRGLAQETQYF. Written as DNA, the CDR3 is TGTGCCACCAGCAGAGGACTAGCCCAAGAGACCCAGTACTTC.

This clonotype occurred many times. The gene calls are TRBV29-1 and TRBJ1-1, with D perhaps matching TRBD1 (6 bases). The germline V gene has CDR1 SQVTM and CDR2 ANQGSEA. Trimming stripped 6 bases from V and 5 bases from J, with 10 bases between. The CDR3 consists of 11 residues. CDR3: CSVGGTTEAFF. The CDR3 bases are TGCAGCGTAGGAGGGACAACTGAAGCTTTCTTT.

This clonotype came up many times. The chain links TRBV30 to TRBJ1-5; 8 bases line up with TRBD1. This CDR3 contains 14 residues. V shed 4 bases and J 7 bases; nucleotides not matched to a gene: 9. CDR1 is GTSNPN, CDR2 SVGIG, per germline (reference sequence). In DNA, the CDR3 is TGTGCCTGGACCGACAGGGGCAGTTTCCAGCCCCAGCATTTT. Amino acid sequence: CAWTDRGSFQPQHF.

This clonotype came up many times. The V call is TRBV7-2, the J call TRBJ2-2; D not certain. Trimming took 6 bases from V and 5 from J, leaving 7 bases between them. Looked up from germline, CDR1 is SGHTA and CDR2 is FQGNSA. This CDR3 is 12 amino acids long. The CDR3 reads CASSTNTGELFF. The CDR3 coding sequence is TGTGCCAGCAGTACTAATACCGGGGAGCTGTTTTTT.

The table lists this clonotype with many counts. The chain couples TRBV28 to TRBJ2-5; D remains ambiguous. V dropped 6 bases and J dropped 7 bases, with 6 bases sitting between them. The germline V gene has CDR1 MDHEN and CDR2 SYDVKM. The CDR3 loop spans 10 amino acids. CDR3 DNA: TGTGCCAGCAGCGCTACGACCCAGTACTTC. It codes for CASSATTQYF.